This TCR beta chain came from a study of beta chain features in type 1 diabetes. Overall study context: Cell yields, gender and age were comparable in patients and healthy donors. The study, taken as a whole, reports: There was a moderate but significant shortening of TCRB CDR3s in all four CD4+ subsets of Type 1 diabetes patients. In the patient group, naive, central memory and Treg TCRB repertoires seemed more alike than in the healthy donor group.

Worth noting for this clone: Its antigen is still unknown.

Trimming stripped 3 bases from V and 0 bases from J, with 12 bases between. CDR1 LNHDA and CDR2 SQIVND come from the germline V gene (reference sequence). The CDR3 is 16 residues long. All of the isolated RNA was reverse transcribed, so expressed TCRB transcripts were sequenced. The table came from immunoSEQ multiplex PCR; TCRdb's copy has only in-frame clones and leaves some out. Here the sample spans roughly 330,000 clones, around an eighth being singletons. The material sequenced was naive CD4+ T cells from blood. V and J are TRBV19 and TRBJ1-3; tentatively, D is TRBD1 (5 bases). The sequence came from a woman between 18 and 29 years old with type 1 diabetes. CDR3 sequence: CASSITRVISGNTIYF. CDR3 coding DNA: TGTGCCAGTAGTATTACCAGGGTGATCTCTGGAAACACCATATATTTT.